This paragraph covers one T cell receptor (beta chain) sequence. Its antigen is not known. After removal of 8 bases from V and 2 bases from J, the junction contained 12 bases not matched to a gene. The CDR3 has 16 residues. Germline V gives CDR1 SEHNR, CDR2 FQNEAQ (reference sequence). TCRdb re-called the 5' RACE reads with MiXCR, one entry per CDR3 protein. This repertoire shows 690,000 or so distinct CDR3 sequences, over 8.5% found once; its top ten account for around 0.98%. This entry belongs to a study of identical twins. Study results and limitations: A cross-sectional statistical analysis, not follow-up of the same donors, supported the conclusions.

This sample was shared with a second study, whose subject was yellow fever vaccine responses in identical twins.

The rearrangement joins TRBV7-9 to TRBJ2-3; 8 bases are a match to TRBD1. This receptor was identified in a woman aged 18-30 years in good health. Sequenced: PBMCs. As DNA, the CDR3 is TGTGCCAGCGACCTCGGTGGGACAGGCCCCACAGATACGCAGTATTTT. This encodes CASDLGGTGPTDTQYF.